This paragraph covers one T cell receptor beta chain sequence. These data come from a study of blood T cell repertoires in COVID-19. Profiling relied on immunoSEQ multiplex PCR, and the TCRdb table lists in-frame clones only, not all of them. This table has roughly 460,000 clones, about 90% appearing once. Germline V gene sequence: CDR1 LNHDA, CDR2 SQIVND (reference sequence). This CDR3 has 16 amino acids. V lost 5 bases to trimming and J lost 7 bases, with 21 bases between them. The chain has TRBV19 and TRBJ1-5; D not certain. This sequence originates from a man aged 18 to 35 with COVID-19, enrolled during active disease. Sequencing was carried out using peripheral blood. This CDR3 is CASSFPSPSVDQPQHF. DNA of the CDR3: TGTGCCAGTAGTTTCCCGTCCCCGAGCGTAGACCAGCCCCAGCATTTT.